This T cell receptor (beta chain) was retrieved from a study of blood T cell repertoires in COVID-19. V shed 6 bases, J shed 8 bases, and the junction held 7 bases outside the gene matches. CDR1 and CDR2 from the germline V gene are MDHEN and SYDVKM. CDR3 length equals 15 residues. Clones were sequenced by immunoSEQ multiplex PCR, and TCRdb holds only the in-frame ones, with some missing. The sample contains a few hundred thousand clones, around 85% of which appear only once. Residents of 24 US areas, aged about 18 to 95 years, made up the participants. The TCR was taken from a woman aged 30 to 39 who had recovered from COVID-19. The sample was PBMCs or T cells enriched from blood (not recorded which). The V call is TRBV28, the J call TRBJ1-4; the match to TRBD1 covers 12 bases. This CDR3 is CASSPGTGGREKLFF. The DNA of the CDR3 is TGTGCCAGCAGCCCTGGGACAGGGGGCCGGGAAAAACTGTTTTTT.